Following are 21 T cell receptor beta chains from one sample sequenced in a study of CD8 T cells in Susac syndrome. Random-hexamer reverse transcription was applied to 0.5 to 1 ug RNA. TCRdb redid the calling of the immunoSEQ multiplex PCR reads with MiXCR, one entry per CDR3 protein. This table has around 170,000 distinct CDR3 sequences, under 95% appearing once. The sequenced sample consisted of CD4+ T cells from PBMCs. The receptor source for this set is a human donor in good health.

The rearrangement uses TRBV9 and TRBJ2-6, with 8 bases aligning to TRBD2. This CDR3 spans 19 amino acids. V shed 0 bases and J 2 bases; nucleotides not matched to a gene: 10. The germline V gene encodes CDR1 SGDLS and CDR2 YYNGEE. The CDR3 nucleotides are TGTGCCAGCAGCGTAGATCCGGGAGGGGCGACGGCTGGGGCCAACGTCCTGACTTTC. Translated, it gives CASSVDPGGATAGANVLTF.

The chain combines TRBV7-9 with TRBJ2-7; D is ambiguous. V lost 8 bases and J 6 bases, leaving 14 bases between the germline ends. Germline V lookup: CDR1 SEHNR, CDR2 FQNEAQ (reference sequence). The CDR3 has 12 residues. CDR3 sequence (DNA): TGTGCCAGCTTAGGGCTTCCGAGCGAGCAGTACTTC. Its protein product is CASLGLPSEQYF.

The chain has TRBV12-3 or TRBV12-4 and TRBJ1-6, with 8 bases matching TRBD1. This CDR3 has 17 amino acids. Trimming at V came to 3 bases and at J to 1 base, leaving 5 bases not matched to a gene. The CDR3 DNA sequence: TGTGCCAGCAGTTTCCGACAGGGGTCTTCCTATAATTCACCCCTCCACTTT. This codes for CASSFRQGSSYNSPLHF.

This clonotype appeared a single time. As DNA, the CDR3 is TGTGCCAGCAGTTTACGAGGGACAGGGGCTGAAGCTTTCTTT. It yields the protein CASSLRGTGAEAFF. The chain has TRBV27 and TRBJ1-1, with TRBD1 matching 10 bases. Germline V CDR1 and CDR2: MNHEY, SMNVEV (reference sequence). V was pared by 2 bases and J by 6 bases, with 3 bases of the junction left unmatched. The CDR3 sequence is 14 residues long.

V is TRBV3-1 and J is TRBJ2-5, with D unclear. Trimming pared 3 bases from V and 6 bases from J, leaving 8 bases between. The CDR3 spans 12 residues. Germline V CDR1 and CDR2: LGHDT, YNNKEL (reference sequence). CDR3 protein: CASSQTRQTQYF. The CDR3, as DNA: TGTGCCAGCAGCCAGACAAGACAGACCCAGTACTTC.

The V call is TRBV30, the J call TRBJ2-3, with 7 positions matching TRBD1. Germline lookup yields CDR1 GTSNPN and CDR2 SVGIG (reference sequence). This CDR3 contains 19 residues. V dropped 3 bases and J dropped 1; count of bases not matched to a gene: 19. CDR3 DNA: TGTGCCTGGAGGGAGAGGGGGCTCGGGATGCAGCGCGGCACAGATACGCAGTATTTT. Translating it yields CAWRERGLGMQRGTDTQYF.

V and J are TRBV4-3 and TRBJ1-6; D is ambiguous. The V gene's germline CDR1 is LGHNA and CDR2 YSLEER. V was trimmed by 1 base and J by 8 bases, leaving 3 bases between them. The CDR3 extends over 12 amino acids. The CDR3 loop reads CASSQGDSPLHF. The CDR3 nucleotides are TGCGCCAGCAGCCAAGGCGATTCACCCCTCCACTTT.

This chain joins TRBV5-1 and TRBJ2-5, with D hard to call. Germline values: CDR1 SGHRS, CDR2 YFSETQ. The CDR3 extends over 13 amino acids. V was trimmed by 3 bases and J by 5 bases, leaving 11 bases between them. CDR3 nucleotide sequence: TGCGCCAGCAGCTCCCCGGGTGCGGAGACCCAGTACTTC. This sequence encodes CASSSPGAETQYF. Supplemented by reference TRBV5-1 and TRBJ2-5, the full variable domain reads KAGVTQTPRYLIKTRGQQVTLSCSPISGHRSVSWYQQTPGQGLQFLFEYFSETQRNKGNFPGRFSGRQFSNSRSEMNVSTLELGDSALYLCASSSPGAETQYFGPGTRLLVL.

The J gene is TRBJ2-5, the V gene TRBV9; 10 bases are shared with TRBD1. The ends lost 0 bases at V and 5 bases at J; junction bases unmatched: 10. CDR1 and CDR2 (germline): SGDLS, YYNGEE. This CDR3 has 17 amino acids. The CDR3 region has the DNA TGTGCCAGCAGCGTAGGCACCCGCGGACAGGGGGACGAGACCCAGTACTTC. Its protein product is CASSVGTRGQGDETQYF. Full variable domain (missing parts from reference TRBV9 and TRBJ2-5): DSGVTQTPKHLITATGQRVTLRCSPRSGDLSVYWYQQSLDQGLQFLIQYYNGEERAKGNILERFSAQQFPDLHSELNLSSLELGDSALYFCASSVGTRGQGDETQYFGPGTRLLVL.

The chain links TRBV5-1 to TRBJ2-7; D gene unclear. This CDR3 has 12 amino acids. Per the germline V gene, CDR1 is SGHRS and CDR2 is YFSETQ. The V end lost 4 bases, the J end lost 3 bases, and 8 bases lay between the germline ends. This CDR3 is CASSRSGYEQYF. CDR3 in DNA: TGCGCCAGCAGCCGGTCGGGCTACGAGCAGTACTTC.

The chain has TRBV6-1 and TRBJ1-2; D gene unclear. V gave up 2 bases and J gave up 2 bases, with 6 bases separating them. CDR3 length: 13 amino acids. Germline V gene lookup returns CDR1 MNHNS and CDR2 SASEGT. The CDR3 sequence is CASSEPENYGYTF. The CDR3 DNA reads TGTGCCAGCAGTGAACCCGAGAACTATGGCTACACCTTC.

V usage is TRBV2 and J usage is TRBJ1-1; no clear D gene. Germline CDR1 SNHLY, CDR2 FYNNEI. Trimming stripped 6 bases from V and 3 bases from J, with 5 bases between. The CDR3 extends over 11 amino acids. The CDR3 bases are TGTGCCAGCAGGGAGGACACTGAAGCTTTCTTT. Translating it yields CASREDTEAFF.

The chain carries TRBV10-2 and TRBJ1-2, with a tentative D call TRBD1 (5 bases). The germline V gene has CDR1 WSHSY and CDR2 SAAADI. This CDR3 is 16 amino acids long. The V end was cut by 6 bases, the J end by 0 bases, with 17 bases between. CDR3 bases: TGCGCCAGCAGAACAGGAAGGCAGGGAGCTAACTATGGCTACACCTTC. Amino acids: CASRTGRQGANYGYTF.

This chain uses TRBV9 with TRBJ2-5; D might be TRBD2 (5 bases). V dropped 3 bases and J dropped 4 bases, with 13 bases sitting between them. Germline CDR1 and CDR2: SGDLS and YYNGEE. This CDR3 is built from 14 residues. DNA for the CDR3: TGTGCCAGCAGCGCCACCGTCCGGGGAGAGACCCAGTACTTC. This sequence encodes CASSATVRGETQYF.

This sequence joins TRBV6-1 and TRBJ1-5, with a tentative D call TRBD1 (5 bases). Germline loops: CDR1 MNHNS, CDR2 SASEGT. The CDR3 spans 17 residues. The V end lost 0 bases, the J end lost 7 bases, and 19 bases lay between the germline ends. The CDR3: CASSEALQGGPGQPQHF. DNA for the CDR3: TGTGCCAGCAGTGAAGCGCTTCAGGGAGGGCCGGGCCAGCCCCAGCATTTT.

This clonotype came up once. This sequence joins TRBV9 and TRBJ2-2; D perhaps matches TRBD1 (6 bases). Trimming took off 0 bases at V and 7 bases at J, with 10 bases between the two ends. The length of the CDR3 is 14 residues. CDR1 SGDLS and CDR2 YYNGEE come from the germline V gene. The CDR3 reads CASSVETGHGELFF. The CDR3 DNA reads as TGTGCCAGCAGCGTAGAAACAGGGCACGGGGAGCTGTTTTTT. The variable domain in full, with the rest retrieved from reference TRBV9 and TRBJ2-2, is DSGVTQTPKHLITATGQRVTLRCSPRSGDLSVYWYQQSLDQGLQFLIQYYNGEERAKGNILERFSAQQFPDLHSELNLSSLELGDSALYFCASSVETGHGELFFGEGSRLTVL.

The V call is TRBV7-2, the J call TRBJ2-7, with 8 bases that match TRBD1. This CDR3 contains 14 residues. The J segment lost 2 bases and the V segment lost 5 bases, leaving 5 bases of the junction unmatched. Germline CDR1 SGHTA, CDR2 FQGNSA. The CDR3 is CASSPGQGPYEQYF. CDR3 DNA: TGTGCCAGCAGCCCAGGACAGGGACCCTACGAGCAGTACTTC.

The chain employs TRBV5-1 and TRBJ2-5; 11 bases align to TRBD1. V lost 4 bases and J lost 5; bases outside the gene matches: 7. The CDR3 is 15 amino acids. The germline V gene has CDR1 SGHRS and CDR2 YFSETQ. CDR3 region: CASSGWTGGGETQYF. CDR3 bases: TGCGCCAGCAGCGGGTGGACAGGGGGCGGCGAGACCCAGTACTTC.

The chain uses TRBV4-3 and TRBJ1-3, with D uncertain. V lost 2 bases, J lost 7 bases, and 9 bases lay in between. Germline-derived CDR1 and CDR2 are LGHNA and YSLEER. The CDR3 is 13 amino acids. CDR3 sequence: CASSQPPRNTIYF. The CDR3 DNA reads as TGCGCCAGCAGCCAACCCCCCAGGAACACCATATATTTT.

V usage is TRBV18 and J usage is TRBJ2-7; TRBD2 agrees at 10 bases. V lost 2 bases, J lost 4 bases, and 8 bases stayed unmatched. CDR3 length: 16 residues. Germline CDR1 and CDR2: KGHSH and LQKENI. For the CDR3, the DNA is TGTGCCAGCTCACCAGTGCTAGCGGGAGTCGGTTACGAGCAGTACTTC. It encodes CASSPVLAGVGYEQYF.

The V and J genes are TRBV30 and TRBJ1-5; 7 nucleotides line up with TRBD1. Germline V gene sequence: CDR1 GTSNPN, CDR2 SVGIG (reference sequence). The CDR3 extends over 13 amino acids. Trimming cost V 1 base and J 7 bases; bases outside gene matches: 4. The chain's CDR3 is CAWSGTGDQPQHF. In nucleotides, the CDR3 is TGTGCCTGGAGTGGAACAGGGGACCAGCCCCAGCATTTT.